These 20 T cell receptor beta chains originate from one sample sequenced in a study of shared clonotypes between healthy human individuals. Assay: immunoSEQ multiplex PCR; the TCRdb copy retains only in-frame clones and omits some. The sample yields about 79,000 clones, under 65% seen once. The sample taken for sequencing was memory CD8+ T cells sorted from blood. As for subset: CD45RO+ cells pooled with CCR7-negative TemRA cells. The receptors stem from a man aged 30 to 39 in good health.

The gene calls are TRBV21-1 and TRBJ2-7. TRBV21-1 counts as a pseudogene. The CDR3 is 16 amino acids. The CDR3 region is CASSKGTREVGHEQYF. DNA of the CDR3: TGTGCCAGCAGCAAAGGGACGAGAGAGGTGGGCCACGAGCAGTACTTC.

In the case of this clone: This CDR3 is also generated by other DNA sequences in the sample. This chain uses TRBV6-5 with TRBJ2-6; TRBD2 might be the D (5 bases). The germline gives CDR1 MNHEY, CDR2 SVGAGI. This CDR3 contains 15 residues. The V and J ends lost 2 bases and 1 base respectively, with 6 bases between them. In DNA, the CDR3 is TGTGCCAGCAGTTACCGGGAATCTGGGGCCAACGTCCTGACTTTC. Its protein product is CASSYRESGANVLTF.

The chain employs TRBV5-1 and TRBJ2-2; tentatively, D is TRBD1 or TRBD2 (6 bases each). Germline CDR1 is SGHRS and CDR2 is YFSETQ. The V end lost 1 base, the J end lost 0 bases, and 7 bases lay between the germline ends. This CDR3 spans 15 amino acids. CDR3 sequence: CASSLRGANTGELFF. As DNA, the CDR3 is TGCGCCAGCAGCTTGAGGGGGGCGAACACCGGGGAGCTGTTTTTT.

The rearrangement links TRBV25-1 to TRBJ2-1; D might be TRBD1 (5 bases). The CDR3 has 13 amino acids. Germline V gives CDR1 MGHDK, CDR2 SYGVNS. V gave up 4 bases and J gave up 4 bases, with 8 bases separating them. The CDR3 nucleotides read TGTGCCAGCAGTGTAGGACAATACAATGAGCAGTTCTTC. Its protein is CASSVGQYNEQFF.

A few counts support this clone. The genes are TRBV5-6 and TRBJ1-5; TRBD1 matches at 9 bases. The CDR3 spans 17 residues. From germline, CDR1 is SGHDT and CDR2 YYEEEE. V lost 4 bases and J lost 4; bases outside the gene matches: 12. The CDR3 DNA reads as TGTGCCAGCAGCCGGCTTGGCGGGACAGGGCTGAATCAGCCCCAGCATTTT. Protein: CASSRLGGTGLNQPQHF.

The chain joins TRBV14 to TRBJ2-1; tentative D call: TRBD1 (6 bases). Germline-derived CDR1 and CDR2 are SGHDN and FVKESK. V lost 1 base to trimming and J lost 4 bases, with 14 bases between them. The CDR3 totals 16 residues. CDR3 loop: CASSQVLTGLYNEQFF. CDR3 sequence (DNA): TGTGCCAGCAGCCAAGTCCTCACAGGGTTGTACAATGAGCAGTTCTTC.

The CDR3 region is CASSQSWGGAETQYF. DNA of the CDR3: TGTGCCAGCAGCCAATCTTGGGGGGGCGCGGAGACCCAGTACTTC. This rearrangement joins TRBV16 to TRBJ2-5, with D possibly matching TRBD2 (7 bases). V was shortened by 0 bases and J by 5 bases, with 13 bases between the two germline ends. CDR3 length: 15 residues. Germline V lookup: CDR1 KGHSY, CDR2 FQNENV.

With regard to this clone: This sample also contains other DNA sequences that code for the same CDR3. The chain uses TRBV9 and TRBJ2-5, with TRBD2 matching over 9 bases. The V segment lost 2 bases and the J segment 4 bases; nucleotides outside the gene matches: 6. This CDR3 has 15 residues. Germline loops: CDR1 SGDLS, CDR2 YYNGEE. Written as DNA, the CDR3 is TGTGCCAGCAGCGTTAGCGGGAGAGCCTCAGAGACCCAGTACTTC. Translated, it gives CASSVSGRASETQYF. The full variable domain, with the rest looked up from reference TRBV9 and TRBJ2-5, is DSGVTQTPKHLITATGQRVTLRCSPRSGDLSVYWYQQSLDQGLQFLIQYYNGEERAKGNILERFSAQQFPDLHSELNLSSLELGDSALYFCASSVSGRASETQYFGPGTRLLVL.

This clone appeared many times. The chain uses TRBV6-9 and TRBJ2-5; the D is unclear. Per germline, CDR1 MNHGY and CDR2 SVAAGI. This CDR3 spans 10 amino acids. Trimming cost V 7 bases and J 5 bases, with 5 bases left between them. The CDR3 nucleotides are TGTGCCAGCATAGAGGAGACCCAGTACTTC. It encodes CASIEETQYF.

This clone has more than one count but fewer than ten. V is TRBV11-2 and J is TRBJ2-1; 14 positions agree with TRBD2. The CDR3 is 18 amino acids. Unmatched junction bases numbered 12, after V lost 1 base and J lost 10 bases. The V gene's germline CDR1 is SGHAT and CDR2 FQNNGV. This CDR3 reads CASSLGQSGTSGREEQFF. In DNA form, the CDR3 reads TGTGCCAGCAGCTTAGGTCAGAGTGGGACTAGCGGGAGAGAGGAGCAGTTCTTC.

The CDR3 DNA is TGTGCCAGCAGTTTAGTCTCTGGGGCCAACGTCCTGACTTTC. It translates to CASSLVSGANVLTF. The rearrangement joins TRBV27 to TRBJ2-6, with D hard to call. Trimming pared 2 bases from V and 0 bases from J, leaving 2 bases between. The CDR3 extends over 14 amino acids. Germline CDR1 reads MNHEY; CDR2 reads SMNVEV (reference sequence).

This clone was recorded many times. The chain couples TRBV5-5 to TRBJ2-7, with 9 bases lining up with TRBD2. Trimming took 4 bases from V and 3 from J; bases not matched to a gene: 2. Germline lookup yields CDR1 SGHKS and CDR2 YYEKEE (reference sequence). CDR3 length: 13 amino acids. The CDR3 DNA reads as TGTGCCAGCAGCCAGACTAGCGGCTACGAGCAGTACTTC. Amino acid sequence: CASSQTSGYEQYF.

This clone was picked up a small number of times. The chain uses TRBV2 and TRBJ2-7, with D possibly matching TRBD1 (6 bases). Germline CDR1 reads SNHLY; CDR2 reads FYNNEI. The CDR3 is 15 amino acids. V lost 7 bases and J lost 2, with 18 bases in between. The CDR3 DNA sequence: TGTGCCAGCATCGACGGGACATCGCTCGCCTACGAGCAGTACTTC. It translates to CASIDGTSLAYEQYF.

This clone appeared a single time. V usage is TRBV5-6 and J usage is TRBJ2-3, with D hard to call. CDR1 and CDR2 (germline): SGHDT, YYEEEE. V dropped 0 bases and J dropped 2 bases, with 13 bases sitting between them. This CDR3 is 16 amino acids long. The CDR3 protein is CASSLAAARNTDTQYF. DNA of the CDR3: TGTGCCAGCAGCTTGGCGGCGGCCCGGAACACAGATACGCAGTATTTT.

The table lists this clone with many counts. In DNA, the CDR3 is TGTGCCAGCAGCTTTACAGGGGGGTATAGCTCCTACGAGCAGTACTTC. This encodes CASSFTGGYSSYEQYF. The gene calls are TRBV13 and TRBJ2-7; 8 nucleotides match TRBD1. The V gene end was trimmed by 3 bases and the J gene end by 0 bases; junction bases not matched to a gene: 7. Germline lookup yields CDR1 PRHDT and CDR2 FYEKMQ (reference sequence). This CDR3 comprises 16 residues.

The sample holds a few counts of this clone. J is TRBJ2-7 and V is TRBV7-8; 8 bases match TRBD1. This CDR3 has 15 residues. V shed 8 bases and J 2 bases; nucleotides not matched to a gene: 11. Germline V gives CDR1 SGHVS, CDR2 FQNEAQ. CDR3 nucleotide sequence: TGTGCCAGCGAGACTGGCAGGACAGGGCCCTACGAGCAGTACTTC. Translating gives CASETGRTGPYEQYF.

This clone is labeled as medium-sized (0.01 to 0.1%). The chain employs TRBV7-6 and TRBJ2-1, with TRBD1 identical over 7 bases. CDR1 and CDR2 from the germline V gene are SGHVS and FNYEAQ. This CDR3 is built from 13 residues. V lost 3 bases, J lost 8 bases, and 4 bases stayed unmatched. DNA for the CDR3: TGTGCCAGCAGCTTGGACAGGTTCGATGAGCAGTTCTTC. Protein sequence: CASSLDRFDEQFF.

The rearrangement uses TRBV29-1 and TRBJ2-2; TRBD2 matches 7 bases. J gave up 1 base and V 4 bases, and 6 bases lay outside the gene matches. The CDR3 spans 15 residues. Germline CDR1 and CDR2: SQVTM and ANQGSEA. This CDR3 reads CSVVFLAENTGELFF. In DNA, the CDR3 is TGCAGCGTTGTTTTTCTAGCGGAGAACACCGGGGAGCTGTTTTTT.

This clone was observed many times. This chain joins TRBV28 and TRBJ2-7; TRBD1 matches 11 bases. The J segment lost 3 bases and the V segment lost 8 bases, leaving 3 bases of the junction unmatched. The CDR3 extends over 13 amino acids. Germline assignment: CDR1 MDHEN and CDR2 SYDVKM. The CDR3 loop reads CASEGQGVYEQYF. The CDR3 region has the DNA TGTGCCAGCGAGGGACAGGGGGTCTACGAGCAGTACTTC.

This clone has a single count. The chain uses TRBV6-6 and TRBJ2-7, with 7 nucleotides matching TRBD2. Losses at the gene ends were 6 bases for V and 3 bases for J; bases not matched to a gene: 2. CDR1 MNHNY and CDR2 SVGAGI come from the germline V gene (reference sequence). The CDR3 contains 12 residues. The CDR3 reads CASRASGYEQYF. CDR3 coding DNA: TGTGCCAGCAGGGCTAGCGGCTACGAGCAGTACTTC.